These T cell receptor beta chains were read from a single sample in a study of blood T cell repertoires in COVID-19. Libraries were prepared by immunoSEQ multiplex PCR; TCRdb keeps only in-frame clonotypes and omits some of them. This sample has under 150,000 clones; roughly three quarters occur once, and the top ten carry over 8.5%. The material sequenced was peripheral blood. These receptors were obtained from a man between 45 and 60 years old with active or convalescent COVID-19. The CDR3 runs from the conserved cysteine through the conserved F or W. A D gene is named only where the DNA matches it firmly. Clone size appears in some rows only: once, few, many, or a class for an expanded clone.

CDR3	DNA	D	V	J	size
CASSPRWREGSEQFF	TGTGCCAGCAGCCCCAGGTGGCGGGAGGGGAGTGAGCAGTTCTTC	TRBD2	TRBV9	TRBJ2-1	.
CASSESRDSYEQYF	TGTGCCAGCAGTGAGAGCCGGGACAGCTACGAGCAGTACTTC	TRBD1	TRBV28	TRBJ2-7	.
CASSLTLSGLMNTEAFF	TGTGCCAGCAGCCTCACCCTTTCGGGACTGATGAACACTGAAGCTTTCTTT	.	TRBV7-9	TRBJ1-1	many
CASSVTGGGDQPQHF	TGTGCCAGCAGCGTAACAGGGGGTGGCGATCAGCCCCAGCATTTT	TRBD1	TRBV9	TRBJ1-5	.
CASSPGPGKQYF	TGTGCCAGCAGTCCTGGACCGGGGAAACAGTACTTC	.	TRBV25-1	TRBJ2-7	.
CASSQTGGPPETQYF	TGTGCCAGCAGCCAGACAGGGGGCCCTCCGGAGACCCAGTACTTC	TRBD1	TRBV27	TRBJ2-5	.
CASKARANTGELFF	TGTGCCAGTAAGGCCAGGGCGAACACCGGGGAGCTGTTTTTT	.	TRBV27	TRBJ2-2	.
CASSEAGLWDSYNEQFF	TGTGCCAGCAGTGAAGCGGGACTTTGGGACTCCTACAATGAGCAGTTCTTC	.	TRBV2	TRBJ2-1	.
CASTRGEQYF	TGTGCCAGCACCCGAGGCGAGCAGTACTTC	.	TRBV2	TRBJ2-7	.
CASTSGAGEGHEQYF	TGCGCCAGCACCTCCGGTGCGGGGGAGGGCCATGAGCAGTACTTC	TRBD2	TRBV5-1	TRBJ2-7	.
CASPTGSYEQYF	TGTGCCAGTCCGACAGGCTCCTACGAGCAGTACTTC	.	TRBV14	TRBJ2-7	few
CASTTPRGDYSNQPQHF	TGTGCCAGCACCACCCCTCGGGGAGATTATAGCAATCAGCCCCAGCATTTT	.	TRBV28	TRBJ1-5	.
CASSEAGGTYEQYF	TGTGCCAGTAGTGAGGCAGGGGGAACCTACGAGCAGTACTTC	TRBD1	TRBV19	TRBJ2-7	.
CASSENFSYEQYF	TGTGCCAGCAGTGAAAACTTCTCCTACGAGCAGTACTTC	.	TRBV2	TRBJ2-7	.
CASSIRLAGEETQYF	TGTGCCAGTAGTATCAGACTAGCGGGGGAAGAGACCCAGTACTTC	TRBD2	TRBV19	TRBJ2-5	.
CSALGLAEQFF	TGCAGTGCTCTGGGACTAGCAGAGCAGTTCTTC	TRBD2	TRBV20-1	TRBJ2-1	.
CASSQLDRYVGYTF	TGTGCCAGCAGCCAGCTGGACAGATATGTCGGCTACACCTTC	.	TRBV3-1/TRBV3-2	TRBJ1-2	few
CASSQETGYTF	TGTGCCAGCAGCCAAGAGACAGGCTACACCTTC	.	TRBV3-1/TRBV3-2	TRBJ1-2	.
CASSVVNQRNEQFF	TGTGCCAGCAGCGTAGTAAACCAGAGGAATGAGCAGTTCTTC	.	TRBV9	TRBJ2-1	.
CASRTGEGYEQYF	TGTGCCAGCCGGACAGGGGAGGGCTACGAGCAGTACTTC	TRBD1	TRBV28	TRBJ2-7	.
CAISASGGELDTQYF	TGTGCCATCAGTGCGTCTGGGGGGGAGCTGGATACGCAGTATTTT	TRBD2	TRBV10-3	TRBJ2-3	.
CASSPRTVLNTEAFF	TGTGCCAGCAGCCCCAGGACAGTCCTGAACACTGAAGCTTTCTTT	.	TRBV28	TRBJ1-1	.
CATSDSRGGGALRDEQFF	TGTGCCACCAGTGATTCTAGGGGTGGCGGAGCACTCAGGGATGAGCAGTTCTTC	.	TRBV24-1	TRBJ2-1	.
CASSHDKGGSSYEQYF	TGCGCCAGCAGCCACGATAAGGGCGGGAGTTCCTACGAGCAGTACTTC	TRBD2	TRBV4-1	TRBJ2-7	few
CASSRTGPGSPLHF	TGTGCCAGCAGCCGAACAGGGCCCGGATCACCCCTCCACTTT	.	TRBV7-3	TRBJ1-6	.
CASSPSQGAGNQPQHF	TGTGCCAGCTCCCCGAGTCAGGGGGCCGGCAATCAGCCCCAGCATTTT	TRBD1	TRBV18	TRBJ1-5	many
CASSEDRGYSPLHF	TGTGCCAGCAGTGAGGACAGGGGTTATTCACCCCTCCACTTT	TRBD1	TRBV2	TRBJ1-6	once
CASRAGAGGYEKLFF	TGTGCCAGCAGGGCCGGGGCAGGGGGCTATGAAAAACTGTTTTTT	TRBD1	TRBV6-5	TRBJ1-4	.
CASSPQLGQAASEHF	TGTGCCAGCTCACCACAACTGGGGCAGGCCGCTTCGGAACATTTT	.	TRBV18	TRBJ1-3	.
CASRRGSSYNEQFF	TGTGCCAGCAGGCGGGGGAGCTCCTACAATGAGCAGTTCTTC	TRBD2	TRBV13	TRBJ2-1	.
CASSLAGTSDYEQYF	TGTGCCAGCAGCCTGGCTGGGACTAGCGACTACGAGCAGTACTTC	TRBD2	TRBV3-1/TRBV3-2	TRBJ2-7	.
CASSLPGGFSTYF	TGTGCCAGCAGTTTACCGGGAGGATTCAGCACGTATTTT	TRBD2	TRBV27	TRBJ2-3	.
CSVEVTGQVSGNTIYF	TGCAGCGTTGAAGTCACGGGACAGGTCTCTGGAAACACCATATATTTT	TRBD1	TRBV29-1	TRBJ1-3	once
CASSPGQLYSPLHF	TGTGCCAGCAGTCCGGGACAGCTTTATTCACCCCTCCACTTT	TRBD1	TRBV28	TRBJ1-6	few
CASSQDLAGSYNEQFF	TGTGCCAGCAGCCAAGATTTAGCGGGTTCTTACAATGAGCAGTTCTTC	TRBD2	TRBV3-1/TRBV3-2	TRBJ2-1	.
CASTQGTGSTDTQYF	TGTGCCAGCACCCAAGGGACAGGGAGCACAGATACGCAGTATTTT	TRBD1	TRBV27	TRBJ2-3	.
CSVTGEQFF	TGCAGCGTAACCGGGGAGCAGTTCTTC	.	TRBV29-1	TRBJ2-1	.
CASTIAGTTSYEQYF	TGTGCCAGCACGATAGCGGGAACTACCTCCTACGAGCAGTACTTC	TRBD2	TRBV7-8	TRBJ2-7	.
CASSSGQGSQPQHF	TGTGCCAGCAGCTCGGGACAGGGGTCTCAGCCCCAGCATTTT	TRBD1	TRBV7-8	TRBJ1-5	.
CASSLSETSGIGLFF	TGTGCCAGCAGTTTATCGGAGACTAGCGGGATTGGTCTGTTCTTC	TRBD2	TRBV27	TRBJ2-1	.
CASSELTSGRYEQYF	TGCGCCAGCAGTGAGTTGACTAGCGGGAGATACGAGCAGTACTTC	TRBD2	TRBV10-1	TRBJ2-7	.
CASSITGGPGELFF	TGTGCCAGCAGCATCACAGGGGGCCCCGGGGAGCTGTTTTTT	TRBD1	TRBV7-3	TRBJ2-2	.
CASSLVGGSGETQYF	TGTGCCAGCAGCTTAGTCGGGGGAAGTGGAGAGACCCAGTACTTC	.	TRBV7-2	TRBJ2-5	.
CASSSLASDTQYF	TGTGCCAGCAGCTCACTAGCTTCAGATACGCAGTATTTT	.	TRBV27	TRBJ2-3	.
CASSSSTGRNTEAFF	TGTGCCAGCAGTTCCTCGACAGGACGAAACACTGAAGCTTTCTTT	.	TRBV28	TRBJ1-1	once
CASIASRGGYEQYF	TGTGCCAGCATAGCAAGCAGGGGTGGCTACGAGCAGTACTTC	.	TRBV27	TRBJ2-7	.
CAGSPNRANYGYTF	TGTGCCGGGAGCCCCAACAGGGCGAACTATGGCTACACCTTC	.	TRBV30	TRBJ1-2	.
CASSIWTGGQPQHF	TGTGCCAGCAGCATATGGACAGGGGGACAGCCCCAGCATTTT	TRBD1	TRBV7-8	TRBJ1-5	.
CASRTKGAPNTEAFF	TGTGCCAGCAGGACCAAAGGGGCCCCGAACACTGAAGCTTTCTTT	.	TRBV6-5	TRBJ1-1	.
CASSFYAGQGGDTDTQYF	TGTGCCAGCAGCTTCTACGCGGGACAGGGGGGTGACACAGATACGCAGTATTTT	TRBD1	TRBV7-6	TRBJ2-3	.
CASTSPNSLASTGELFF	TGCGCCAGCACCAGCCCCAATAGCCTAGCGAGCACCGGGGAGCTGTTTTTT	.	TRBV5-1	TRBJ2-2	.
CASSPGTGVYEQYF	TGTGCCAGCAGTCCCGGGACAGGGGTCTACGAGCAGTACTTC	TRBD1	TRBV6-5	TRBJ2-7	.
CASSKEIINRPKSTDTQYF	TGTGCCAGCAGCAAAGAAATTATCAACAGACCAAAAAGCACAGATACGCAGTATTTT	.	TRBV21-1	TRBJ2-3	.
CASSSLGRARDTQYF	TGTGCCAGCAGCTCTCTAGGCAGGGCGAGGGATACGCAGTATTTT	.	TRBV7-2	TRBJ2-3	.
CASSLTSGLQETQYF	TGCGCCAGCAGCTTGACTAGCGGGCTCCAAGAGACCCAGTACTTC	TRBD2	TRBV5-1	TRBJ2-5	.
CASSQDPREYTDTQYF	TGTGCCAGCAGCCAAGATCCCCGGGAGTACACAGATACGCAGTATTTT	.	TRBV3-1/TRBV3-2	TRBJ2-3	.
CASSASPLGAARQFF	TGTGCCAGCAGCGCTAGCCCCCTAGGAGCGGCAAGGCAGTTCTTC	.	TRBV9	TRBJ2-1	.
CASSPQPARGQYTEAFF	TGTGCCAGCAGCCCCCAGCCCGCCAGGGGGCAATATACTGAAGCTTTCTTT	TRBD1	TRBV28	TRBJ1-1	.
CASIFDRGMGYTF	TGTGCCAGCATTTTCGACAGGGGGATGGGCTACACCTTC	TRBD1	TRBV2	TRBJ1-2	.
CASSLGDTLYNEQFF	TGTGCCAGCAGCTTAGGGGACACCCTCTACAATGAGCAGTTCTTC	.	TRBV11-3	TRBJ2-1	few